Presented here are 12 T cell receptor beta chains from one specimen sequenced in a study of T cell changes during pregnancy in multiple sclerosis. Only in-frame clones appear in the TCRdb table, and some are missing; sequencing was by immunoSEQ multiplex PCR. The sample carries approximately 100,000 clones, more than 80% recorded once. Sequencing was performed on peripheral blood, taken before pregnancy. These receptors were obtained from a female donor with multiple sclerosis, enrolled in a pregnancy study.

The gene calls are TRBV18 and TRBJ1-1, with 9 bases aligning to TRBD1. The trim removed 3 bases at V and 0 bases at J, leaving 2 bases unmatched. CDR1 and CDR2 (germline): KGHSH, LQKENI. This CDR3 contains 15 residues. The CDR3 DNA sequence: TGTGCCAGCTCACCGACAGGGGGGATGAACACTGAAGCTTTCTTT. It encodes CASSPTGGMNTEAFF. The entire variable domain, with the rest obtained from reference TRBV18 and TRBJ1-1, is as follows: NAGVMQNPRHLVRRRGQEARLRCSPMKGHSHVYWYRQLPEEGLKFMVYLQKENIIDESGMPKERFSAEFPKEGPSILRIQQVVRGDSAAYFCASSPTGGMNTEAFFGQGTRLTVV.

The rearrangement links TRBV9 to TRBJ2-1, with a weak D call TRBD2 (6 bases). There are 16 residues in the CDR3. V was trimmed by 1 base and J by 2 bases, leaving 13 bases between them. Germline V gene lookup returns CDR1 SGDLS and CDR2 YYNGEE. The chain's CDR3 is CASSVRSSAAYNEQFF. DNA for the CDR3: TGTGCCAGCAGCGTACGTTCTAGCGCAGCCTACAATGAGCAGTTCTTC.

This chain links TRBV28 with TRBJ1-1; 7 nucleotides agree with TRBD1. CDR3 length equals 14 residues. The V and J ends lost 7 bases and 0 bases, in that order; junction bases with no gene match: 5. Germline CDR1 MDHEN, CDR2 SYDVKM. The CDR3 bases are TGTGCCAGCACCCAGGGGGATATGAACACTGAAGCTTTCTTT. Residues: CASTQGDMNTEAFF.

This chain uses TRBV27 with TRBJ2-1; TRBD2 might be the D (5 bases). The CDR3 consists of 17 residues. The V and J ends lost 5 bases and 1 base respectively, with 18 bases between them. Per germline, CDR1 MNHEY and CDR2 SMNVEV (reference sequence). The CDR3 DNA is TGTGCCAGCAGTGAAACACCGGACTTTCCTTCCTACAATGAGCAGTTCTTC. Residues: CASSETPDFPSYNEQFF.

This clone was picked up a small number of times. The rearrangement joins TRBV18 to TRBJ1-5, with 9 bases identical to TRBD1. Germline V gene sequence: CDR1 KGHSH, CDR2 LQKENI. This CDR3 has 15 residues. V was pared by 6 bases and J by 6 bases, with 9 bases of the junction left unmatched. In DNA, the CDR3 is TGTGCCAGCTCCCAAGGGACAGGGTATGGTCAGCCCCAGCATTTT. Its translation: CASSQGTGYGQPQHF. The whole variable domain, remainder taken from reference TRBV18 and TRBJ1-5, is NAGVMQNPRHLVRRRGQEARLRCSPMKGHSHVYWYRQLPEEGLKFMVYLQKENIIDESGMPKERFSAEFPKEGPSILRIQQVVRGDSAAYFCASSQGTGYGQPQHFGDGTRLSIL.

V gene TRBV7-9 combines with J gene TRBJ1-1; no firm D call. Germline V CDR1 and CDR2: SEHNR, FQNEAQ (reference sequence). This CDR3 region has 13 residues. V was clipped by 5 bases and J by 1 base, with 8 bases between them. The CDR3 DNA is TGTGCCAGCAGCCCGCCGGGGAACACTGAAGCTTTCTTT. It codes for CASSPPGNTEAFF. Supplemented by reference TRBV7-9 and TRBJ1-1, the full variable domain reads DTGVSQNPRHKITKRGQNVTFRCDPISEHNRLYWYRQTLGQGPEFLTYFQNEAQLEKSRLLSDRFSAERPKGSFSTLEIQRTEQGDSAMYLCASSPPGNTEAFFGQGTRLTVV.

CDR3 coding DNA: TGTGCCAGCAACGACAGGGTGAATTCACCCCTCCACTTT. Protein product: CASNDRVNSPLHF. The rearrangement uses TRBV9 and TRBJ1-6; 7 nucleotides line up with TRBD1. Germline values: CDR1 SGDLS, CDR2 YYNGEE. The CDR3 runs 13 residues. With V trimmed by 6 bases and J by 7 bases, 4 bases remained unmatched.

The chain links TRBV4-2 to TRBJ1-2; D possibly corresponds to TRBD1 (5 bases). The V end lost 6 bases, the J end lost 4 bases, and 24 bases lay between the germline ends. The CDR3 runs 17 residues. In germline, CDR1 is LGHNA, CDR2 YNFKEQ. DNA of the CDR3: TGTGCCAGCAGTCCCCAGGATGGCCAGGGTGATACCTATGGCTACACCTTC. As protein: CASSPQDGQGDTYGYTF.

This sequence joins TRBV14 and TRBJ2-1; 8 nucleotides agree with TRBD2. CDR3 length: 14 amino acids. Per the germline V gene, CDR1 is SGHDN and CDR2 is FVKESK. Trimming at V came to 4 bases and at J to 10 bases, leaving 9 bases not matched to a gene. This CDR3 reads CASSRRSGSGEQFF. The CDR3 DNA reads as TGTGCCAGCAGCCGACGGAGCGGGAGCGGGGAGCAGTTCTTC. Variable domain in full (rest from reference TRBV14 and TRBJ2-1): EAGVTQFPSHSVIEKGQTVTLRCDPISGHDNLYWYRRVMGKEIKFLLHFVKESKQDESGMPNNRFLAERTGGTYSTLKVQPAELEDSGVYFCASSRRSGSGEQFFGPGTRLTVL.

J is TRBJ2-1 and V is TRBV18; the D gene is possibly TRBD1 (5 bases). CDR3 size: 15 residues. Trimming stripped 3 bases from V and 0 bases from J, with 9 bases between. Per germline, CDR1 KGHSH and CDR2 LQKENI. The CDR3 region is CASSPDISSYNEQFF. The CDR3 region has the DNA TGTGCCAGCTCACCGGACATTAGCTCCTACAATGAGCAGTTCTTC.

The rearrangement joins TRBV9 to TRBJ2-5; TRBD2 agrees at 9 bases. V was pared by 0 bases and J by 3 bases, with 9 bases of the junction left unmatched. Germline values: CDR1 SGDLS, CDR2 YYNGEE. The CDR3 covers 17 residues. The CDR3 sequence: CASSVDGLAGVKETQYF. The CDR3 DNA reads as TGTGCCAGCAGCGTAGATGGGTTAGCGGGGGTTAAAGAGACCCAGTACTTC.

This chain connects TRBV7-2 to TRBJ2-3, with 7 nucleotides matching TRBD2. V was clipped by 5 bases and J by 0 bases; unmatched bases: 8. The CDR3 is made up of 16 amino acids. Germline CDR1 SGHTA, CDR2 FQGNSA. For the CDR3, the DNA is TGTGCCAGCAGCCCGGGGACTATCGTAAGCACAGATACGCAGTATTTT. Its translation is CASSPGTIVSTDTQYF.